This TCR beta chain was recovered during a study of cytomegalovirus exposure and HLA in healthy donors (dated by TCRdb to between 2016 and 2019). At the level of the whole study: An earlier analysis of about 530 of the donors reported approximately 280 Gb of sequence data and 117 million unique TCR beta sequences obtained from around 190 million T cells. An early release that covered roughly 600 HLA-typed donors contained about 300 gigabases of sequencing data and around 80 million unique TCR sequences. Of the 398 genotyped donors, approximately 80% fell in the genetic ancestry cluster associated with self-reported Caucasian donors. The study aimed to test whether signatures of past pathogen exposure could be identified by cataloging public T cell receptors. The T cell repertoires of about 700 subjects were profiled by immunosequencing and related to cytomegalovirus serostatus. Along with the approximately 650-subject first cohort, a separate validation cohort of 120 different subjects was used. The study combined high-throughput TCR immunosequencing, statistical association of individual TCRs with disease status, and machine learning to predict cytomegalovirus infection status. To study patterns of TCR occurrence, a later analysis re-analyzed previously published TCR beta repertoires from more than 550 donors and added high-resolution HLA genotyping. The later analysis used no new phenotypic data to find candidate immune exposures, relying instead on TCR beta sequences and their occurrence across donors. In an earlier analysis of more than 550 of the donors, high-throughput TCR beta sequencing was used to judge whether each TCR beta V gene segment behaved as functional or pseudogenic. Donor age, sex, ethnicity and CMV serostatus were compiled alongside the repertoire data. In a later genetic analysis, genome-wide SNP genotypes for about 55% of the roughly 700 donors were used, and that subset was treated as a discovery cohort. Every discovery cohort repertoire had been produced on one sequencing platform. HLA typing covered class I and class II loci at four-digit resolution. Typing coverage varied by locus: 629-630 donors for A, B, C, DRB1 and DQB1; approximately 500 for DQA1; approximately 570 for DPA1; roughly 450 for DPB1. Because of strong linkage in the cohort, a handful of DR-DQ haplotypes were treated as single units for association and clustering. Among 300 to 500 genotyped donors of the cohort, an average of about 220,000 unique TCR beta nucleotide sequences was sequenced per donor, of which about 19% were non-productive. Summary of the overall study and its limitations: A cluster of highly shared sequence variants was judged likely to be a technical artifact of the sequencing pipeline. In this cohort, only TCR beta chains were sequenced, and detectable features were limited by the absence of alpha or paired-chain data. Correlated functional status among segregating V segments might be attributable to linkage disequilibrium, but an unknown experimental factor could not be ruled out. A few of the identified cytomegalovirus-associated TCR beta chains were confirmed in vitro to be specific for cytomegalovirus antigens. Immune exposure information for the cohort was limited to CMV serostatus. A later analysis found that most CMV-associated TCR beta chains appeared HLA-restricted, with HLA associations seemingly driven largely by CMV exposure. An earlier analysis of some 560 of the donors showed that most TCR beta V segments appeared in productive rearrangements either about 87% or about 30% of the time, which broadly matched IMGT annotations. In the study, approximately 160 TCR beta chains were listed as associated with cytomegalovirus. A later analysis found that TCR association rates varied across HLA loci, with DRB1 alleles showing the most associated TCRs and HLA-C alleles the fewest. Because the 87-base-pair reads could not distinguish some IMGT-functional V segments, including TRBV6-2 and TRBV6-3, those segments were excluded. Several of the top co-occurrence clusters appeared to be linked to parvovirus B19, influenza, CMV and Epstein-Barr virus, according to a later analysis. Compared with the roughly 670-donor mean, donors in an Asian-associated ancestry cluster had fewer N-insertions in productive TCRs, according to a later genetic analysis. When HLA alleles, especially DR and DQ, strongly co-occurred, TCR associations were difficult to assign to individual alleles. Some 15 rarely observed V segments, including chromosome 9 orphons, were excluded from the earlier analysis of almost 600 of the donors because counts were too low. In a later analysis, 15,000 to 20,000 TCR beta sequences were associated with specific HLA alleles at a false discovery rate of 0.05. In a later analysis, HLA-associated TCR beta chains showed more clonal expansion and lower generation probabilities than non-associated chains that were equally common. Presence/absence analyses assumed roughly uniform sequencing depth across donors, an assumption that may not hold. In a later genetic analysis, a missense DCLRE1C variant was associated with V-gene and J-gene trimming of TCR beta chains, and the association was replicated in an independent cohort. Most TCR sequences were observed very rarely across donors, whereas some public TCRs were present in many individuals. Cytomegalovirus status was reported to be diagnosed by the classifier with high specificity and sensitivity in both the original and validation cohorts. A further reported finding was that TCR beta sequences accurately predicted the HLA-A and HLA-B alleles for most subjects in the first cohort. The authors suggested that the approach could potentially be extended to other disease states and immunological phenotypes. Because HLA typing was unavailable for some donors at each locus, only the typed subset was used in association tests.

To note about this clone: The specificity of this receptor is unknown. Base qualities are not provided; no much larger clone lies one nucleotide away.

For CDR1 and CDR2, the germline V gene lists MDHEN and SYDVKM. The CDR3 spans 14 residues, from the cysteine through the phenylalanine. The entry retains the CDR3 DNA only, 42 bases that are in frame from base 1. At the junction V is shortened by 7 bases and J by 3 bases, with 15 bases in between. In total, just over 650 healthy bone marrow donors made up the cohort. At the time of sampling, all cohort members were nominally healthy, though unrecorded immune exposures were likely present. The donor tested CMV seropositive and was one of the 289 seropositive cohort members. A peripheral blood sample was provided by each donor, and peripheral blood mononuclear cells were used for TCR beta sequencing. The Qiagen DNeasy Blood Extraction Kit was used to extract genomic DNA from the blood cell samples. Library prep was done by the immunoSEQ multiplex PCR assay. For the multiplex PCR, a mixture combining 60 forward primers for TCR Vbeta segments and 13 reverse primers for TCR Jbeta segments was used. The CDR3 region of rearranged TCR beta genes was amplified from genomic DNA with a multiplex PCR assay. Amplified TCR beta libraries were sequenced as 87-base-pair reads on the Illumina HiSeq System. Processing in the source paper ran as follows. A later analysis tallied 75 million to 85 million unique TCR beta chains across the 666 repertoires, and approximately 9.9 million of those chains were shared by two or more donors. Raw reads were error-corrected and collapsed into unique sequences with a nearest-neighbor algorithm that merged closely related sequences to remove PCR and sequencing errors. CDR3 sequences were aligned to IMGT reference sequences to assign V, D and J gene segments. For a sequence to be retained, a match of at least six nucleotides to both a V gene segment and a J gene segment was required. A rearrangement was called productive if the CDR3 had no stop codons and remained in frame with V and J, and every other rearrangement was called non-productive. Following IMGT convention, CDR3 was defined as the stretch from the second conserved V-encoded cysteine to the conserved J-encoded phenylalanine. Sequences without an unambiguous match to a single V gene segment were excluded from the earlier analysis of a few hundred of the donors. In an earlier analysis of approximately 560 of the donors, a V segment was called functional when productive rearrangements were above 56.7%, and segregating when the standard deviation between donors exceeded 5%. A statistical classification framework was developed to diagnose cytomegalovirus status using the catalog of TCR beta chain sequences. In a later analysis, V and J genes were assigned by comparing TCR nucleotide sequences against IMGT/GENE-DB human TR gene sequences. Using the TCRdist pipeline, a later analysis assigned CDR3 sequences along with most-parsimonious VDJ recombination scenarios. A later analysis defined each TCR beta chain by its CDR3 amino acid sequence plus V-gene family, and excluded reads lacking a unique V-gene family. As a way to deal with suspected cross-contamination and a sequencing artifact, a later analysis dropped hundreds of nucleotide sequences that were highly shared and had low generation probability. In a later analysis, a clonal expansion index for each public chain was calculated from normalized within-repertoire ranks of inferred template counts. In a later analysis, generation probabilities were computed using a VDJ recombination model fitted to out-of-frame rearrangements, and the results were checked against IGoR. In a later analysis, TCR-TCR, TCR-HLA and TCR-CMV co-occurrence was scored with hypergeometric tests, and a repertoire-size bias correction was applied to TCR pairs. False discovery rates were estimated in a later analysis by permuting HLA or CMV assignments 20 times. In a later analysis, co-occurring TCRs were grouped using DBSCAN, with TCRdist sequence similarity added in when clustering inside HLA-allele-positive subsets. Repertoires with fewer than 30,000 or more than 120,000 public chains, plus five repertoires with anomalous nucleotide sharing, were excluded from co-occurrence clustering. TCRdb stores this immuneACCESS table with in-frame sequences only. Part of the clones is absent; in the studies checked, under half of the shortfall reflects unresolved V genes, and no reason is known for the rest. V and J calls and clone size are copied from that table; D and trimming were computed from the DNA. The sample table holds 170,000 or so clones, of which 80% were seen once. Approximately 6.7% of the sample lies in the top ten.

The sample taken for sequencing was PBMCs. The source is a man aged 30 to 45 in good health and CMV-seropositive. The rearranged segments are TRBV28 and TRBJ2-5; the best D guess is TRBD2, with 6 bases matching. The CDR3 protein: CASKDGGGKETQYF. At the DNA level, the sequence is TGTGCCAGCAAGGACGGTGGGGGGAAAGAGACCCAGTACTTC.